The TCR beta chain described here comes from a study of metastatic and nonmetastatic thyroid tumors. About the research overall: Comparison of repertoires was carried out across blood and tumor or nodule tissue from malignant and benign thyroid patients.

TCRdb used MiXCR to call clones anew from the PCR reads. Of about 8,600 clones listed, about 30% were seen once; the top ten hold about 13%. The sample holds one count of this clone. Its antigen is unknown. Among the patients, none had received any treatment before thyroid surgery. Notes on the study in general: The study reportedly found significantly higher TCR beta diversity in malignant thyroid tumors than benign nodules, in blood and tumor.

Germline lookup yields CDR1 SGHAT and CDR2 FQNNGV. The CDR3 totals 15 residues. Trimming cost V 4 bases and J 1 base; bases outside gene matches: 3. Sequenced material: adjacent normal tissue. The chain is built from TRBV11-2 and TRBJ2-3; 9 bases are a match to TRBD2. The sequence was obtained from a female donor with papillary thyroid cancer or a benign thyroid nodule (not recorded which). Some clones in this sample may be carry-over from other donors' samples. CDR3 DNA sequence: TGTGCCAGCAGCTCAGGGACTAGCCGCACAGATACGCAGTATTTT. The encoded protein is CASSSGTSRTDTQYF.